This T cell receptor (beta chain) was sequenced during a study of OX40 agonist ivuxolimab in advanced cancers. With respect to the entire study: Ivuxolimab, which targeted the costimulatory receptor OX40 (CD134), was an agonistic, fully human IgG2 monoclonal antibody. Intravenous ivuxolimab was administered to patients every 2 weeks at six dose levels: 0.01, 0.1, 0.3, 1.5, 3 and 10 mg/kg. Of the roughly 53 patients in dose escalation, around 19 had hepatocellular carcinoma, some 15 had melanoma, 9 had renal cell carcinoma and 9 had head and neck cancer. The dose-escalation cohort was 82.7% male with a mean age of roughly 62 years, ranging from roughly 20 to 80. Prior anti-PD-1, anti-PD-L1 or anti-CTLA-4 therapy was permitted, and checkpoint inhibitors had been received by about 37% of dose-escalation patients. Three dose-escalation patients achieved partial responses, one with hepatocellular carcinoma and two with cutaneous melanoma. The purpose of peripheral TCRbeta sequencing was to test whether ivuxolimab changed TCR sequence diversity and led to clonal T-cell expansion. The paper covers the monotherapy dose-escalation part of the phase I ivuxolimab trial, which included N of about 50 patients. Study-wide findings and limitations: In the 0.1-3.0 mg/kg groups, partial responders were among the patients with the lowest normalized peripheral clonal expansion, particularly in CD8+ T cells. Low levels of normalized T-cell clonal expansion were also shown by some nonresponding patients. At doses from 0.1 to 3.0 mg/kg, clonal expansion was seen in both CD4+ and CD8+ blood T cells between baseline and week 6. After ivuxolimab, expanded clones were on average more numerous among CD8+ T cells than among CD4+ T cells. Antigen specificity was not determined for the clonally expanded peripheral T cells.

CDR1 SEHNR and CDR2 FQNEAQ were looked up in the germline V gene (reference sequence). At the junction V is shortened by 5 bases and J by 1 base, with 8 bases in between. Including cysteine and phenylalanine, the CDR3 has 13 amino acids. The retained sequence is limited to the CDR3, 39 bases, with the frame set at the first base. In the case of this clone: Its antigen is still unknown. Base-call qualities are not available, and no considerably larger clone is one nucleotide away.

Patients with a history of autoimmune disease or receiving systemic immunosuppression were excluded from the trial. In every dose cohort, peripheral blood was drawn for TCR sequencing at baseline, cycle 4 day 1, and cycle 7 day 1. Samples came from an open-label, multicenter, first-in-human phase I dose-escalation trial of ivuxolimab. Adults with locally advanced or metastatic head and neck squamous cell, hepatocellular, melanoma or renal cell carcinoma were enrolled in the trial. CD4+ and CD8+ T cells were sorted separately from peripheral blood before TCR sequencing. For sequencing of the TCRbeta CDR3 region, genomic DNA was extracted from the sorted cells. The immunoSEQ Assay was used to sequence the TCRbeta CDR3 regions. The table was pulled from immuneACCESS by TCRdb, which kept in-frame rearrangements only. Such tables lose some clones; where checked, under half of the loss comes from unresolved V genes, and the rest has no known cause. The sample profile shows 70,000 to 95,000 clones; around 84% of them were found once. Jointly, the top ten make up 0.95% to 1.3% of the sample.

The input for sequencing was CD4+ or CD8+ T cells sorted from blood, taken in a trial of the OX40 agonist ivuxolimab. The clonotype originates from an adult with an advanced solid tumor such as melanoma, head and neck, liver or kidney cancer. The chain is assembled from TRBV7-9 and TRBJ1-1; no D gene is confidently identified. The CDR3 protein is CASSQDQNTEAFF. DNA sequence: TGTGCCAGCAGCCAAGACCAGAACACTGAAGCTTTCTTT.